Listed below are T cell receptor beta chains from one sample, sequenced in a study of cytomegalovirus exposure and HLA in healthy donors. Using immunoSEQ multiplex PCR, the repertoire was profiled, and TCRdb retains in-frame clones only, with some absent. The sample holds about 190,000 clones, under 80% seen once. Sequencing used PBMCs. The receptors originated from a man aged 30-40 years in good health and CMV-seropositive. CDR3s include the opening cysteine and the closing phenylalanine or tryptophan. The order of the fields is CDR3 protein, CDR3 DNA, D gene, V gene, J gene, clone size. A D gene is named only where the DNA matches it firmly. Some rows have no size entry. The others give once, few or many, or a class for an expanded clone.

CSSSFWGGVEGPQHF	TGTTCCAGCAGCTTTTGGGGTGGGGTTGAGGGGCCCCAGCATTTT	NA	TRBV7-9	TRBJ1-5	NA
CASSYPRTGTTDTQYF	TGTGCCAGCAGTTACCCGCGGACAGGGACCACAGATACGCAGTATTTT	TRBD1	TRBV6-6	TRBJ2-3	NA
CASSFLRDRGINEQFF	TGTGCCAGCAGTTTCCTCCGGGACAGGGGCATAAATGAGCAGTTCTTC	TRBD1	TRBV27	TRBJ2-1	NA
CASSSSGSNLGDEQFF	TGTGCCAGCAGCTCTAGCGGGAGCAACCTAGGCGATGAGCAGTTCTTC	TRBD2	TRBV28	TRBJ2-1	NA
CSVGATGRAGELFF	TGCAGCGTTGGGGCGACAGGGCGGGCCGGGGAGCTGTTTTTT	TRBD1	TRBV29-1	TRBJ2-2	NA
CASSPQTSGGYEQYF	TGTGCCAGCAGTCCACAGACTAGCGGTGGGTACGAGCAGTACTTC	TRBD2	TRBV6-5	TRBJ2-7	NA
CASRIADEKLFF	TGTGCCAGCAGAATCGCAGATGAAAAACTGTTTTTT	NA	TRBV28	TRBJ1-4	few
CASSVGDSNEKLFF	TGTGCCAGCAGCGTAGGGGACTCTAATGAAAAACTGTTTTTT	NA	TRBV9	TRBJ1-4	NA
CASSPGARGGNEQYF	TGTGCCAGCAGCCCCGGGGCCAGGGGAGGGAACGAGCAGTACTTC	NA	TRBV5-4	TRBJ2-7	NA
CASSPDRVNTGELFF	TGTGCCAGCAGCCCAGACAGGGTGAACACCGGGGAGCTGTTTTTT	TRBD1	TRBV7-2	TRBJ2-2	few
CASSASSGGNNEQFF	TGTGCCAGCAGCGCATCTAGCGGGGGGAACAATGAGCAGTTCTTC	TRBD2	TRBV7-3	TRBJ2-1	NA
CASSECGQGPQYF	TGCGCCAGCAGTGAGTGTGGACAGGGGCCCCAGTATTTT	TRBD1	TRBV10-1	TRBJ2-3	NA
CASGGDNSYEQYF	TGTGCCAGCGGGGGGGACAACTCCTACGAGCAGTACTTC	NA	TRBV13	TRBJ2-7	few
CASSQDLRRTRSSGANVLTF	TGTGCCAGCAGCCAAGATCTACGGCGGACAAGGAGCTCTGGGGCCAACGTCCTGACTTTC	NA	TRBV14	TRBJ2-6	NA
CSVAGLMNTEAFF	TGCAGCGTTGCCGGACTGATGAACACTGAAGCTTTCTTT	NA	TRBV29-1	TRBJ1-1	NA
CASSRTQGRQPQHF	TGTGCCAGCAGTCGAACACAGGGCCGGCAGCCCCAGCATTTT	NA	TRBV27	TRBJ1-5	few
CASSNTGTVPNYGYTF	TGTGCCAGCTCAAATACCGGGACAGTTCCTAACTATGGCTACACCTTC	TRBD1	TRBV18	TRBJ1-2	NA